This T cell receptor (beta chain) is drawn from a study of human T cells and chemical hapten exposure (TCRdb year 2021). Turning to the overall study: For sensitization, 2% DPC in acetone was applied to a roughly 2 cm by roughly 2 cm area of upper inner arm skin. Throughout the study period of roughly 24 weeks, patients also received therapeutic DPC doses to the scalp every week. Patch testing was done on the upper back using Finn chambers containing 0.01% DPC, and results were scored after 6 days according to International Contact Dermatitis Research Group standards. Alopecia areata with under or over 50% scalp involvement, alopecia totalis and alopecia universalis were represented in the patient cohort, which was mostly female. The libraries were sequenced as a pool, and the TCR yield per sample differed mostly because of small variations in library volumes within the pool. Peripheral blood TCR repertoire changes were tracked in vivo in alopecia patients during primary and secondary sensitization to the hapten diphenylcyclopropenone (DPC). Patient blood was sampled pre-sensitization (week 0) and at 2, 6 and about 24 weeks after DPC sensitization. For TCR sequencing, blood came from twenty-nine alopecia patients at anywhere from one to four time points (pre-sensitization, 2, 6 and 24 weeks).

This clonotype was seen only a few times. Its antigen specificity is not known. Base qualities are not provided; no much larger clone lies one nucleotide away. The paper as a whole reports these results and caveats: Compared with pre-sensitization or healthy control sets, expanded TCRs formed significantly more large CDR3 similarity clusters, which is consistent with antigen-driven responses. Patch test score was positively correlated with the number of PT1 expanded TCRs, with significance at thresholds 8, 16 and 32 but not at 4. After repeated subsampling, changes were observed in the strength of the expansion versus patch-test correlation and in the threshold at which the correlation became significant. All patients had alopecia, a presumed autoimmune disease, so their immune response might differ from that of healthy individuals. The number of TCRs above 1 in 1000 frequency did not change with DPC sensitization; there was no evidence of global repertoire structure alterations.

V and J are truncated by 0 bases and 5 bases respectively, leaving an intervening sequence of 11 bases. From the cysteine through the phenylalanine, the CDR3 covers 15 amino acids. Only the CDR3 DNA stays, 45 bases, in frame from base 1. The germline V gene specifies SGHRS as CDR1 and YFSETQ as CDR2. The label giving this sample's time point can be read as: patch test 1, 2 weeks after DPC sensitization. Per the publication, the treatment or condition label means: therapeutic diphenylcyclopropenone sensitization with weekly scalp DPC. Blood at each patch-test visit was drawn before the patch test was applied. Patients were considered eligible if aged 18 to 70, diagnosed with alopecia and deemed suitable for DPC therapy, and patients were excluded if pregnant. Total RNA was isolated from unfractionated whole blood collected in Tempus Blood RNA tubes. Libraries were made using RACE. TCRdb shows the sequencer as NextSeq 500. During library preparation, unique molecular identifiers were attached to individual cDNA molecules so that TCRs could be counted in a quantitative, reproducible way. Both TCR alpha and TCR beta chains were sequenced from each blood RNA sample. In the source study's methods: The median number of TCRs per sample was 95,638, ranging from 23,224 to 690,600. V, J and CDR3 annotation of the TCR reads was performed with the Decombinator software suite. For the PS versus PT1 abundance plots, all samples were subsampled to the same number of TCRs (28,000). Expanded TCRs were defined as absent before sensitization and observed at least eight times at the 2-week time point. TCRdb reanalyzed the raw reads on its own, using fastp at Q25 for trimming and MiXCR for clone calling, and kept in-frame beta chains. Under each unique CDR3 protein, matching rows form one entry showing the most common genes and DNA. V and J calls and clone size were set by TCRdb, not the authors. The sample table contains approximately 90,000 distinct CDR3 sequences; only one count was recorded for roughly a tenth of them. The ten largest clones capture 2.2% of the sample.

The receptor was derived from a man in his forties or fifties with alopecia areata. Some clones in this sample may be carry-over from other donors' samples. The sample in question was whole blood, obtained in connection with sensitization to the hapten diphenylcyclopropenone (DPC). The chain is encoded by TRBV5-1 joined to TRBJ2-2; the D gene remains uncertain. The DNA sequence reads TGCGCCAGCAGCTTGGCTAACAGCAAGACCGGGGAGCTGTTTTTT. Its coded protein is CASSLANSKTGELFF. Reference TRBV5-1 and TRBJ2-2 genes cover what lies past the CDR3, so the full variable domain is KAGVTQTPRYLIKTRGQQVTLSCSPISGHRSVSWYQQTPGQGLQFLFEYFSETQRNKGNFPGRFSGRQFSNSRSEMNVSTLELGDSALYLCASSLANSKTGELFFGEGSRLTVL.